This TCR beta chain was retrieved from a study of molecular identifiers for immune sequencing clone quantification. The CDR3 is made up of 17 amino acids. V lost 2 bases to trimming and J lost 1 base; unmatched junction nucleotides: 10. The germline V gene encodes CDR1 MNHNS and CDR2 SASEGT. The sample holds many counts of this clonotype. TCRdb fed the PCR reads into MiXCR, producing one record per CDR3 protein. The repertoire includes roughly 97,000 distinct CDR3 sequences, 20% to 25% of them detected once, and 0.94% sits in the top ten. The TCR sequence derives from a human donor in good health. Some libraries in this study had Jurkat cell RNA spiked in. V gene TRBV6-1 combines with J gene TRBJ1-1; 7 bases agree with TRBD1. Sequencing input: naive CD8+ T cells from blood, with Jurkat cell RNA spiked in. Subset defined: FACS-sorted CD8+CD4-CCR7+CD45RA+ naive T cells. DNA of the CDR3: TGTGCCAGCAGTGAACTAGGGGGCCTAGGCAAGAACACTGAAGCTTTCTTT. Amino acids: CASSELGGLGKNTEAFF.